This T cell receptor beta chain was sequenced for a study of T cell repertoires in cytomegalovirus infection. About the study: TCR beta signatures that were public indicated CMV infection and matching HLA type. Study-level findings and limits: Dominant in the ex vivo response were TCR beta clonotypes restricted by HLA-C and specific for CMV. The cumulative frequency of public TCR beta families identified carriers of CMV plus the relevant HLA.

The germline V gene has CDR1 MDHEN and CDR2 SYDVKM. V lost 3 bases to trimming and J lost 14 bases, with 13 bases between them. This CDR3 is built from 11 residues. TCRdb used MiXCR to reprocess the reads, holding one entry per CDR3 protein. The sample has around 100,000 distinct CDR3 sequences; 10% are singletons. For this clonotype: The target antigen is unknown.

The receptor was derived from a human donor in good health (CMV status not recorded). Some clones in this sample may be carry-over from other donors' samples. The V and J genes are TRBV28 and TRBJ1-2; D is perhaps TRBD1 (6 bases). Sequenced input: PBMCs, sequenced either directly or after in vitro stimulation (not recorded which). Here the CDR3 reads CASSFRGQKTF. DNA for the CDR3: TGTGCCAGCAGTTTCAGGGGCCAAAAGACCTTC.